This entry lists 9 T cell receptor beta chains sequenced from one sample in a study of beta chain features in type 1 diabetes. Overall study findings and caveats: A moderate, significant TCRB CDR3 shortening appeared in type 1 diabetes across four CD4+ subsets.

The investigators reverse transcribed all of the isolated RNA, so they sequenced expressed TCRB transcripts. Sequenced by immunoSEQ multiplex PCR; TCRdb stores in-frame clones only, minus some. The sample consists of about 230,000 clones, around 15% of them appearing once. These receptors lack a known antigen. Sequenced: naive CD4+ T cells from blood. Receptors originate from a man aged 25 to 40 with type 1 diabetes.

The sample holds a few counts of this clone. V usage is TRBV29-1 and J usage is TRBJ2-7; D is perhaps TRBD1 (6 bases). V lost 6 bases and J 4 bases, leaving 16 bases between the germline ends. This CDR3 has 13 residues. The germline V gene has CDR1 SQVTM and CDR2 ANQGSEA. The CDR3 DNA is TGCAGCGTAATCGGGACAACCTTATACGAGCAGTACTTC. This sequence encodes CSVIGTTLYEQYF.

The chain combines TRBV28 with TRBJ2-1; 7 bases align to TRBD2. There are 12 residues in the CDR3. The germline gives CDR1 MDHEN, CDR2 SYDVKM. V shed 8 bases, J shed 3 bases, and the junction held 1 base outside the gene matches. CDR3 protein: CASRDYYNEQFF. CDR3 nucleotide sequence: TGTGCCAGCCGGGACTACTACAATGAGCAGTTCTTC.

In its sample, this clone was seen a few times. J is TRBJ1-2 and V is TRBV9; TRBD1 matches at 11 bases. CDR3 length equals 14 residues. Germline CDR1 is SGDLS and CDR2 is YYNGEE. The junction had 5 bases not matched to a gene; V was cut back by 3 bases and J by 7 bases. The CDR3 DNA reads as TGTGCCAGCAGCGCTGGACAGGGGGCGTTTGGCTACACCTTC. It encodes CASSAGQGAFGYTF.

As to this clone: Other DNA sequences within the sample encode an identical CDR3. The V call is TRBV20-1, the J call TRBJ2-3; no firm D call. The V gene's germline CDR1 is DFQATT and CDR2 SNEGSKA (reference sequence). The CDR3 is 11 amino acids. The V end was cut by 3 bases, the J end by 4 bases, with 5 bases between. The chain's CDR3 is CSARVADTQYF. The CDR3 coding sequence is TGCAGTGCTAGGGTTGCAGATACGCAGTATTTT.

This clone has only a few counts. The V call is TRBV30, the J call TRBJ2-1; D gene unclear. From germline, CDR1 is GTSNPN and CDR2 SVGIG (reference sequence). V lost 0 bases and J 2 bases, leaving 8 bases between the germline ends. This CDR3 has 14 amino acids. For the CDR3, the DNA is TGTGCCTGGAGTGTAAGGGCTACCTACAATGAGCAGTTCTTC. Translation gives CAWSVRATYNEQFF.

The V gene is TRBV30, the J gene TRBJ1-2; D is unresolved. The CDR3 runs 14 residues. V shed 3 bases and J shed 2 bases, with 13 bases lying between them. Germline CDR1 is GTSNPN and CDR2 is SVGIG (reference sequence). The DNA for the CDR3 is TGTGCCTGGAGCGGGTTAAGGGCCAACTATGGCTACACCTTC. Protein: CAWSGLRANYGYTF.

The chain uses TRBV29-1 and TRBJ2-1, with TRBD2 identical over 11 bases. After removal of 5 bases from V and 4 bases from J, the junction contained 4 bases not matched to a gene. The CDR3 is 14 amino acids. In germline, CDR1 is SQVTM, CDR2 ANQGSEA. In nucleotides, the CDR3 is TGCAGCGTTTCCGGGACTAGCGGTTACAATGAGCAGTTCTTC. Protein sequence: CSVSGTSGYNEQFF.

This clone occurred a few times. The chain is built from TRBV4-2 and TRBJ2-3, with 7 bases matching TRBD2. V lost 4 bases and J lost 0; bases outside the gene matches: 13. Germline assignment: CDR1 LGHNA and CDR2 YNFKEQ. This CDR3 is built from 18 residues. The CDR3 loop reads CASSPLPIAGLSTDTQYF. In DNA form, the CDR3 reads TGTGCCAGCAGCCCACTACCAATAGCGGGTCTGAGCACAGATACGCAGTATTTT.

In this sample, this clone turned up a few times. The gene calls are TRBV7-2 and TRBJ2-4; D may be TRBD1 or TRBD2 (5 bases each). V lost 3 bases, J lost 7 bases, and 16 bases lay in between. CDR3 size: 15 residues. CDR1 and CDR2 from the germline V gene are SGHTA and FQGNSA. The CDR3 DNA sequence: TGTGCCAGCAGCTTCCAGGGCGGCTGGGGGAACATTCAGTACTTC. Its translation: CASSFQGGWGNIQYF.